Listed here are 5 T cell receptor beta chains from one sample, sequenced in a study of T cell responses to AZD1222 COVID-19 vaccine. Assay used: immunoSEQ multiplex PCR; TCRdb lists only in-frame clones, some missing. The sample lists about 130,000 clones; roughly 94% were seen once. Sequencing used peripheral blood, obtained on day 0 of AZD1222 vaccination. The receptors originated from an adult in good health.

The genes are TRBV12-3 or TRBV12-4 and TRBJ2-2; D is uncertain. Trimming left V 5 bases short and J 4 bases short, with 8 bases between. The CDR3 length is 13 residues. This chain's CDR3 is CASSGRGTGELFF. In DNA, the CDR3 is TGTGCCAGCAGTGGGCGCGGCACCGGGGAGCTGTTTTTT.

DNA of the CDR3: TGCAGCGTTGAAAAGTTAACTAGCGGGAGGGCCTACAATGAGCAGTTCTTC. It specifies CSVEKLTSGRAYNEQFF. The gene calls are TRBV29-1 and TRBJ2-1; TRBD2 matches 13 bases. V shed 2 bases and J 2 bases; nucleotides not matched to a gene: 6. Per germline, CDR1 SQVTM and CDR2 ANQGSEA. The CDR3 covers 17 residues.

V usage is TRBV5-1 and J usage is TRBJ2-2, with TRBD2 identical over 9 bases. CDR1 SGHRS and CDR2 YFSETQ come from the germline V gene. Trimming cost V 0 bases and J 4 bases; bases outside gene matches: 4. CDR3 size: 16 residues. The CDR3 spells CASSLDSGRPTGELFF. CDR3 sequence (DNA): TGCGCCAGCAGCTTGGATAGCGGGAGACCCACCGGGGAGCTGTTTTTT.

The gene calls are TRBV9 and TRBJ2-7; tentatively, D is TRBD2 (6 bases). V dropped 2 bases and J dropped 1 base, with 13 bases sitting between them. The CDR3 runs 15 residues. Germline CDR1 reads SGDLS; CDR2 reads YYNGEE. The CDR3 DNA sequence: TGTGCCAGCAGCGTGTCTATAGGAGGGTCCTACGAGCAGTACTTC. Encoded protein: CASSVSIGGSYEQYF.

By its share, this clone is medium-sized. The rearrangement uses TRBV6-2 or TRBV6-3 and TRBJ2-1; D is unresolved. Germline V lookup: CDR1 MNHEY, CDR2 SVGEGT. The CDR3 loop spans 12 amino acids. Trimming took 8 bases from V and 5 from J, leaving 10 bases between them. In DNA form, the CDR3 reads TGTGCCAGCGGTTCATCCCACAATGAGCAGTTCTTC. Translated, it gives CASGSSHNEQFF.